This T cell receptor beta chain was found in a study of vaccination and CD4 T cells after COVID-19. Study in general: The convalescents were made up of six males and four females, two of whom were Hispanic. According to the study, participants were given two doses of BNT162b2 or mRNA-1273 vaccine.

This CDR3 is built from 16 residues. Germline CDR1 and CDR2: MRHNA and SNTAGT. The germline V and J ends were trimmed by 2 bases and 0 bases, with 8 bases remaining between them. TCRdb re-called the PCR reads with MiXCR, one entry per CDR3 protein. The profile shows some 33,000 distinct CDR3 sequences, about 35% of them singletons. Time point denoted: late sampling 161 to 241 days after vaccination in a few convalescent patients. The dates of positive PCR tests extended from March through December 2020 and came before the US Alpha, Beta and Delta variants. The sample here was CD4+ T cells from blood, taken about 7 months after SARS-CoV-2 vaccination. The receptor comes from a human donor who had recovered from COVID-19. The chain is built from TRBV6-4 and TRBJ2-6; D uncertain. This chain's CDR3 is CASSDESASGANVLTF. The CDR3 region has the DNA TGTGCCAGCAGTGACGAGAGTGCCTCTGGGGCCAACGTCCTGACTTTC.